The 10 T cell receptor beta chains below come from one sample, sequenced in a study of response to subunit inactivated influenza vaccine. TCRdb fed the RT-PCR reads into MiXCR, producing one record per CDR3 protein. The table includes hundreds of thousands of distinct CDR3 sequences, 6.5% to 8% detected once. Sequencing used PBMCs from blood, obtained about 24 months after vaccination. These receptors all come from a man in his fifties or sixties who received an inactivated influenza vaccine.

There are a few counts of this clonotype. The gene calls are TRBV3-1 and TRBJ2-7; 9 nucleotides match TRBD2. Germline V gene data show CDR1 as LGHDT and CDR2 as YNNKEL (reference sequence). Trimming at V came to 4 bases and at J to 0 bases, leaving 4 bases not matched to a gene. This CDR3 is 15 amino acids long. CDR3 in DNA: TGTGCCAGCAGCCTAGGACTAGCGTCCTCCTACGAGCAGTACTTC. Its translation: CASSLGLASSYEQYF.

The V gene is TRBV5-1, the J gene TRBJ1-6, with D possibly TRBD1 on 5 matching bases. V was trimmed by 2 bases and J by 4 bases, leaving 10 bases between them. From germline, CDR1 is SGHRS and CDR2 YFSETQ. CDR3 length equals 15 residues. CDR3 nucleotides: TGCGCCAGCAGCTTCGAAGGGGTTTATAATTCACCCCTCCACTTT. Protein sequence: CASSFEGVYNSPLHF. Complete variable domain (other parts from reference TRBV5-1 and TRBJ1-6): KAGVTQTPRYLIKTRGQQVTLSCSPISGHRSVSWYQQTPGQGLQFLFEYFSETQRNKGNFPGRFSGRQFSNSRSEMNVSTLELGDSALYLCASSFEGVYNSPLHFGNGTRLTVT.

Ten or more counts support this clonotype. V gene TRBV12-3 or TRBV12-4 combines with J gene TRBJ1-3, with unresolved D. Trimming stripped 6 bases from V and 0 bases from J, with 18 bases between. This CDR3 contains 17 residues. The CDR3 sequence: CASSLPPDRASGNTIYF. The CDR3 coding sequence is TGTGCCAGCAGCCTACCCCCTGACCGCGCCTCTGGAAACACCATATATTTT.

V is TRBV6-5 and J is TRBJ2-1; D assignment may be TRBD1 or TRBD2 (7 bases each). V was shortened by 0 bases and J by 4 bases, with 16 bases between the two germline ends. The CDR3 has 17 residues. CDR1 and CDR2 (germline): MNHEY, SVGAGI. The CDR3 here is CASSYSSGTAAYNEQFF. DNA of the CDR3: TGTGCCAGCAGTTACTCGAGCGGGACAGCAGCTTACAATGAGCAGTTCTTC.

This clonotype showed up just a few times. J is TRBJ1-1 and V is TRBV18, with D maybe TRBD1 (6 bases). The CDR3 runs 13 residues. V lost 1 base to trimming and J lost 7 bases, with 10 bases between them. Germline loops: CDR1 KGHSH, CDR2 LQKENI. The CDR3, as DNA: TGTGCCAGCTCACCACGGGGGGCGGGTGAAGCTTTCTTT. This sequence encodes CASSPRGAGEAFF.

The chain joins TRBV29-1 to TRBJ2-1; D remains unclear. CDR3 length: 10 residues. The V end was cut by 7 bases, the J end by 5 bases, with 6 bases between. Germline CDR1 is SQVTM and CDR2 is ANQGSEA. The CDR3 loop is CSGRDNEQFF. CDR3 nucleotides: TGCAGCGGCAGAGACAATGAGCAGTTCTTC.

Many counts were recorded for this clonotype. In DNA form, the CDR3 reads TGTGCCATCCGTGGGCGTATACAGGGTGACACCGGGGAGCTGTTTTTT. Translated: CAIRGRIQGDTGELFF. The rearrangement uses TRBV10-3 and TRBJ2-2; D is possibly TRBD1 (6 bases). This CDR3 has 16 residues. CDR1 and CDR2 (germline): ENHRY, SYGVKD. Trimming pared 8 bases from V and 3 bases from J, leaving 19 bases between.

This clonotype has a handful of counts. The chain joins TRBV7-2 to TRBJ2-2; D not certain. Germline loops: CDR1 SGHTA, CDR2 FQGNSA. Deletions cut 5 bases from V and 7 bases from J, with 11 bases between. This CDR3 region has 13 residues. CDR3 DNA: TGTGCCAGCAGCCTTGGCAGAGGCGGGGAGCTGTTTTTT. Protein: CASSLGRGGELFF.

This clonotype occurred once. The gene calls are TRBV30 and TRBJ1-6; 7 bases align to TRBD1. The junction had 4 bases not matched to a gene; V was cut back by 8 bases and J by 6 bases. This CDR3 spans 12 amino acids. The germline gives CDR1 GTSNPN, CDR2 SVGIG (reference sequence). CDR3 DNA: TGTGCCCTCGACAGGGCTAATTCACCCCTCCACTTT. It yields the protein CALDRANSPLHF.

The chain employs TRBV20-1 and TRBJ1-2; a possible D gene is TRBD1 (5 bases). The CDR3 runs to 14 residues. Germline V gene data show CDR1 as DFQATT and CDR2 as SNEGSKA (reference sequence). V lost 5 bases and J 4 bases, leaving 17 bases between the germline ends. The CDR3 DNA follows: TGCAGTGCTCGGGGGTCAGGGAGATTCTATGGCTACACCTTC. This sequence encodes CSARGSGRFYGYTF.